This passage covers 17 T cell receptor beta chains from one sample sequenced in a study of T cell responses to AZD1222 COVID-19 vaccine (dated by TCRdb to the early 2020s). The library relied on the immunoSEQ multiplex PCR assay. The table was pulled from immuneACCESS by TCRdb, which kept in-frame rearrangements only. Such tables lose some clones; where checked, under half of the loss comes from unresolved V genes, and the rest has no known cause. The sample includes 140,000 to 150,000 clones, with over 80% observed a single time. The ten largest clones capture under 3.5% of the sample. The time point label on this specimen signifies: about 28 days (+/-7) after the second vaccine dose. The source material was peripheral blood, sampled 28 days after the second AZD1222 dose. The receptors were gathered from an adult who received the AZD1222 COVID-19 vaccine.

The chain has TRBV19 and TRBJ2-1, with D tentatively TRBD2 (6 bases). CDR3 length equals 13 residues. Trimming shortened V by 4 bases and J by 4 bases, and 8 bases separated the two germline ends. Germline-derived CDR1 and CDR2 are LNHDA and SQIVND (reference sequence). The CDR3, as DNA: TGTGCCAGTAGTACGGGGGAATACAATGAGCAGTTCTTC. This sequence encodes CASSTGEYNEQFF.

The rearrangement uses TRBV18 and TRBJ1-6, with 10 bases fitting TRBD1. V lost 3 bases, J lost 5 bases, and 4 bases stayed unmatched. The CDR3 has 16 residues. Looked up from germline, CDR1 is KGHSH and CDR2 is LQKENI. The CDR3 coding sequence is TGTGCCAGCTCACCGGCGGACAGGGGGAATAATTCACCCCTCCACTTT. It is translated as CASSPADRGNNSPLHF.

This clone was seen a single time. The chain has TRBV28 and TRBJ2-3; TRBD2 agrees at 10 bases. The CDR3 has 15 amino acids. V lost 6 bases to trimming and J lost 9 bases; unmatched junction nucleotides: 12. CDR1 and CDR2 from the germline V gene are MDHEN and SYDVKM. This CDR3 is CASRPGTSVPGTQYF. For the CDR3, the DNA is TGTGCCAGCAGGCCCGGGACTAGCGTACCGGGAACGCAGTATTTT.

The rearrangement joins TRBV9 to TRBJ2-1; D unresolved. Germline assignment: CDR1 SGDLS and CDR2 YYNGEE. Trimming cost V 1 base and J 0 bases, with 8 bases left between them. This CDR3 region has 15 residues. CDR3 sequence reads: CASSVSLSSYNEQFF. DNA for the CDR3: TGTGCCAGCAGCGTAAGCTTGAGCTCCTACAATGAGCAGTTCTTC.

This sequence joins TRBV30 and TRBJ2-3; TRBD1 aligns across 7 bases. Trimming at V came to 0 bases and at J to 4 bases, leaving 4 bases not matched to a gene. The CDR3 is 14 amino acids. Germline-derived CDR1 and CDR2 are GTSNPN and SVGIG (reference sequence). In DNA form, the CDR3 reads TGTGCCTGGAGTGTGGTGCAGGGGGCAGATACGCAGTATTTT. This sequence encodes CAWSVVQGADTQYF.

The chain recombines TRBV7-2 with TRBJ1-5, with 9 bases fitting TRBD1. Germline assignment: CDR1 SGHTA and CDR2 FQGNSA. This CDR3 is built from 15 residues. Trimming took 2 bases from V and 5 from J; bases not matched to a gene: 4. As DNA, the CDR3 is TGTGCCAGCAGCTTAACCGGGACAGGGTATCAGCCCCAGCATTTT. Its translation is CASSLTGTGYQPQHF.

The CDR3 spells CASSAPGLARNEQFF. The CDR3 DNA is TGTGCCAGCAGCGCTCCGGGACTAGCAAGGAATGAGCAGTTCTTC. The chain joins TRBV3-1 (or the pseudogene TRBV3-2) to TRBJ2-1, with TRBD2 matching over 9 bases. This CDR3 comprises 15 residues. Unmatched junction bases numbered 9, after V lost 5 bases and J lost 7 bases. Germline CDR1 is LGHDT and CDR2 is YNNKEL (reference sequence).

The rearrangement links TRBV28 to TRBJ2-1, with D possibly being TRBD1 or TRBD2 (6 bases each). V was pared by 7 bases and J by 3 bases, with 13 bases between. CDR1 and CDR2 (germline): MDHEN, SYDVKM. The CDR3 has 14 residues. CDR3 nucleotide sequence: TGTGCCAGCACCCGGGGGCCGGGCTACAATGAGCAGTTCTTC. Its translation: CASTRGPGYNEQFF.

This clone turned up a few times. This chain joins TRBV20-1 and TRBJ1-3, with D uncertain. V was shortened by 3 bases and J by 8 bases, with 8 bases between the two germline ends. This CDR3 region has 11 residues. Germline values: CDR1 DFQATT, CDR2 SNEGSKA (reference sequence). CDR3 DNA sequence: TGCAGTGCTAGGGCTGGGTACACCATATATTTT. Protein product: CSARAGYTIYF.

This sequence joins TRBV4-3 and TRBJ2-1, with D hard to call. The length of the CDR3 is 16 residues. The germline V gene encodes CDR1 LGHNA and CDR2 YSLEER. V lost 0 bases, J lost 4 bases, and 13 bases lay in between. Here the CDR3 reads CASSQESGTIYNEQFF. CDR3 nucleotides: TGCGCCAGCAGCCAAGAATCAGGAACAATTTACAATGAGCAGTTCTTC.

V gene TRBV4-3 combines with J gene TRBJ1-4; D gene ambiguous. Trimming left V 7 bases short and J 0 bases short, with 18 bases between. The CDR3 runs to 17 residues. CDR1 and CDR2 (germline): LGHNA, YSLEER. The DNA for the CDR3 is TGCGCCAGCAACCCCTGGATACGACCTGCAACTAATGAAAAACTGTTTTTT. Amino acids: CASNPWIRPATNEKLFF.

This clone showed up just once. This chain uses TRBV18 with TRBJ2-7, with 8 bases aligning to TRBD1. The V and J ends lost 3 bases and 0 bases, in that order; junction bases with no gene match: 4. The length of the CDR3 is 15 residues. Germline loops: CDR1 KGHSH, CDR2 LQKENI. Written as DNA, the CDR3 is TGTGCCAGCTCACCCGACAGGGGACCCTCCTACGAGCAGTACTTC. It codes for CASSPDRGPSYEQYF.

The chain couples TRBV6-7 to TRBJ1-2; 7 bases fit TRBD1. TRBV6-7 is assigned to the ORF class and has an uncertain function. There are 15 residues in the CDR3. J was trimmed by 4 bases and V by 7 bases; bases with no gene match: 12. This chain's CDR3 is CASTHPPGQVYGYTF. The CDR3 DNA sequence: TGTGCCAGCACTCACCCCCCCGGACAGGTCTATGGCTACACCTTC.

The chain joins TRBV28 to TRBJ2-4; D remains unclear. The germline gives CDR1 MDHEN, CDR2 SYDVKM. CDR3 length: 16 residues. V was clipped by 4 bases and J by 0 bases, with 13 bases between them. This CDR3 is CASSSRQLLAKNIQYF. The CDR3 bases are TGTGCCAGCAGTTCAAGACAACTCCTAGCCAAAAACATTCAGTACTTC.

CDR3 DNA sequence: TGTGCCACCAGTGATGACTTTAACTATGGCTACACCTTC. Translation: CATSDDFNYGYTF. The chain has TRBV24-1 and TRBJ1-2; D remains ambiguous. Trimming left V 3 bases short and J 1 base short, with 5 bases between. The V gene's germline CDR1 is KGHDR and CDR2 SFDVKD. This CDR3 region has 13 residues.

As for this clone: In the same sample, other DNA sequences code for this CDR3. The chain joins TRBV9 to TRBJ2-5; possibly TRBD2 for D (6 bases). This CDR3 is 15 amino acids long. The germline V gene encodes CDR1 SGDLS and CDR2 YYNGEE. V was clipped by 1 base and J by 3 bases, with 13 bases between them. The CDR3 DNA reads TGTGCCAGCAGCGTACTTGGGACTTCGAAAGAGACCCAGTACTTC. Its protein product is CASSVLGTSKETQYF.

The rearrangement joins TRBV4-3 to TRBJ1-1; 7 bases map to TRBD1. CDR3 length equals 15 residues. V was clipped by 0 bases and J by 4 bases; unmatched bases: 5. Germline V lookup: CDR1 LGHNA, CDR2 YSLEER. The CDR3 sequence is CASSQEDRVGTEAFF. CDR3 nucleotide sequence: TGCGCCAGCAGCCAAGAAGACAGGGTGGGCACTGAAGCTTTCTTT.